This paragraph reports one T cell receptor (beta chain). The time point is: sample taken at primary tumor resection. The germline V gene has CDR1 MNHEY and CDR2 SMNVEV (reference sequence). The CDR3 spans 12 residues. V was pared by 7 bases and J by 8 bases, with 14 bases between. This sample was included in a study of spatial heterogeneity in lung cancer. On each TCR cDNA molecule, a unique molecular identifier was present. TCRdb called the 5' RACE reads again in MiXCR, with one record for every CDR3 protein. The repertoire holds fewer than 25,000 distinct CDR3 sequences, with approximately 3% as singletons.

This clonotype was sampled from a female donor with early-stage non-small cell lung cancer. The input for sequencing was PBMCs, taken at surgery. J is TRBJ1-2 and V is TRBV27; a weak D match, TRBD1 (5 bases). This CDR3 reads CASMGPPRGYTF. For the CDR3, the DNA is TGTGCCAGCATGGGACCCCCAAGAGGCTACACCTTC.